The rows below give T cell receptor beta chains drawn from one sample of a study of beta chain features in type 1 diabetes. TCRdb's copy holds only in-frame clones and misses some; the assay was immunoSEQ multiplex PCR. This repertoire shows fewer than 650,000 clones, around a sixth found once; its top ten account for approximately 0.087%. Sequenced material: naive CD4+ T cells from blood. The receptors shown here come from a young man in good health. CDR3s include the opening cysteine and the closing phenylalanine or tryptophan. A D gene is named only where the DNA matches it firmly. Where a row states a size, it is once, few, many or the class of an expanded clone; other rows omit it.

len	abundance	j_gene	v_gene	d_gene	CDR3nt	CDR3aa
16	-	TRBJ2-6	TRBV6-5	-	TGTGCCAGCAGTTACACCCAGGCGGCTGGGGCCAACGTCCTGACTTTC	CASSYTQAAGANVLTF
17	few	TRBJ2-1	TRBV19	TRBD2	TGTGCCAGTAGTCCCCGGGCACTAGCGGGAGAGTTCAATGAGCAGTTCTTC	CASSPRALAGEFNEQFF
13	few	TRBJ1-5	TRBV28	-	TGTGCCAGCAGTGGGCCAAGGCATCAGCCCCAGCATTTT	CASSGPRHQPQHF
16	few	TRBJ2-3	TRBV9	TRBD1	TGTGCCAGCAGCCCTAGGGGACAGGGGGCAACAGATACGCAGTATTTT	CASSPRGQGATDTQYF
14	few	TRBJ1-5	TRBV29-1	-	TGCAGCGTGAGGGTCGTGGGTAGCAATCAGCCCCAGCATTTT	CSVRVVGSNQPQHF
13	few	TRBJ1-5	TRBV28	-	TGTGCCAGCAGTGGCGCGGGGCGGGAGCCCCAGCATTTT	CASSGAGREPQHF
14	few	TRBJ1-2	TRBV27	TRBD1	TGTGCCAGCAGGAGGTCACAGGGGCCCTATGGCTACACCTTC	CASRRSQGPYGYTF
16	few	TRBJ2-7	TRBV7-2	TRBD2	TGTGCCAGCAGCTCGTTACGGACTAGCGGGAGTTACGAGCAGTACTTC	CASSSLRTSGSYEQYF
17	-	TRBJ2-6	TRBV29-1	TRBD1	TGCAGCGTTGTCCGCGGGACAGGGGACTCTGGGGCCAACGTCCTGACTTTC	CSVVRGTGDSGANVLTF
15	-	TRBJ2-7	TRBV28	TRBD1	TGTGCCAGCAGGTCGTACGACAGGGGGCGTAGGGAGCAGTACTTC	CASRSYDRGRREQYF
13	-	TRBJ2-1	TRBV6-6	-	TGTGCCAGCCAAGGATTACTCAACAATGAGCAGTTCTTC	CASQGLLNNEQFF
15	-	TRBJ2-5	TRBV6-5	-	TGTGCCAGCAGTATACGGGACACAAAAGGGCGGACCCAGTACTTC	CASSIRDTKGRTQYF
14	-	TRBJ2-3	TRBV9	-	TGTGCCAGCAGCGCGACGGGGTTTCGCGATACGCAGTATTTT	CASSATGFRDTQYF
18	few	TRBJ1-1	TRBV28	-	TGTGCCAGCAGTTACCCACTAAGGTGGGTAGGGCTTAACACTGAAGCTTTCTTT	CASSYPLRWVGLNTEAFF
14	-	TRBJ2-7	TRBV5-1	TRBD1	TGCGCCAGCAGCTTGGCGGGACAGCCGAACGAGCAGTACTTC	CASSLAGQPNEQYF
15	-	TRBJ1-1	TRBV4-3	-	TGCGCCAGCAGCCAAGATGATAGGCCGAACACTGAAGCTTTCTTT	CASSQDDRPNTEAFF
13	few	TRBJ1-1	TRBV5-6	-	TGTGCCAGCAGTTCCCGGCGGCGGAGTGAAGCTTTCTTT	CASSSRRRSEAFF
14	-	TRBJ2-5	TRBV7-3	-	TGTGCCAGCAGCTTACTGTCAGGGGTGGAGACCCAGTACTTC	CASSLLSGVETQYF
17	-	TRBJ1-2	TRBV28	TRBD1	TGTGCCAGCAGCCTCCGGGACAGGGTACTTGTCGTACGTGGCTACACCTTC	CASSLRDRVLVVRGYTF
16	few	TRBJ1-1	TRBV10-3	TRBD1	TGTGCCATCCGACTCCTAGACAGGGGTGGGAACACTGAAGCTTTCTTT	CAIRLLDRGGNTEAFF
12	few	TRBJ1-5	TRBV10-3	-	TGTGCCATCTCAAATAGCAATCAGCCCCAGCATTTT	CAISNSNQPQHF
15	-	TRBJ2-3	TRBV6-4	-	TGTGCCAGCAGTCCGGCAGGGAGGAGCACAGATACGCAGTATTTT	CASSPAGRSTDTQYF
14	-	TRBJ2-7	TRBV18	-	TGTGCCAGCTCACCACAGGGGGGGAGCTACGAGCAGTACTTC	CASSPQGGSYEQYF
16	few	TRBJ2-7	TRBV21-1	-	TGTGCCAGCAATTTTCTCGGGACAGCCCGAACCTACGAGCAGTACTTC	CASNFLGTARTYEQYF
13	few	TRBJ1-1	TRBV6-1	TRBD1	TGTGCCAGCAGTGTAGACAGGGCCACTGAAGCTTTCTTT	CASSVDRATEAFF
17	few	TRBJ2-3	TRBV5-1	-	TGCGCCAGCAACGCTGCCCGACAGGTGTCCGAAGCAGATACGCAGTATTTT	CASNAARQVSEADTQYF
13	-	TRBJ2-3	TRBV11-3	-	TGTGCCAGCAGCTTAAGTAGCCTAGATACGCAGTATTTT	CASSLSSLDTQYF
16	-	TRBJ2-3	TRBV28	TRBD1	TGTGCCAGCAGTTTATTTGGCGGACAGGGCACAGATACGCAGTATTTT	CASSLFGGQGTDTQYF